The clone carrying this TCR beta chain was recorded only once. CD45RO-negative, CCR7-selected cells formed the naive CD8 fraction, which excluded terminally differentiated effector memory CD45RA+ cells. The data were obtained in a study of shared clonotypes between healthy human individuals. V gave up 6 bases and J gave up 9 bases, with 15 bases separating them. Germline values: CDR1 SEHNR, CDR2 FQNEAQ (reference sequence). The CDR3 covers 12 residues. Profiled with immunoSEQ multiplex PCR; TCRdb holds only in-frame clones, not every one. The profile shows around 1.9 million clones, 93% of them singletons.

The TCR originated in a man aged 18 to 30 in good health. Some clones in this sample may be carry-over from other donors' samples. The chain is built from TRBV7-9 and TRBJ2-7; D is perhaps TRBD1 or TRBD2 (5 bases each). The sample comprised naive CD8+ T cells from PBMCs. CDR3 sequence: CASSRPTGTQYF. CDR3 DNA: TGTGCCAGCAGTAGACCCACCGGGACGCAGTACTTC.